This entry describes one T cell receptor beta chain. This sample is part of a study of blood T cell repertoires in COVID-19. Across the study: Both acute and convalescent COVID-19 samples were obtained from the United States, Italy and Spain. From T cells, B-cell-depleted T cells, or PBMCs came the material, which was cDNA or gDNA.

Germline lookup yields CDR1 SGHRS and CDR2 YFSETQ. V gave up 1 base and J gave up 6 bases; unmatched junction bases: 3. The CDR3 contains 13 residues. In the source study's methods: Reference gene primer amplification in the assay estimated nucleated cell counts. Only in-frame clones appear in the TCRdb table, and some are missing; sequencing was by immunoSEQ multiplex PCR. V and J calls and clone size come straight from that table; D and trimming were deduced from the DNA. The table lists around 100,000 clones, over 80% of them singletons. The sequenced material came from peripheral blood. V and J are TRBV5-1 and TRBJ2-7; TRBD1 aligns across 8 bases. This TCR came from a man aged 50 or older with active COVID-19. The CDR3 sequence is CASSLPTGVEQYF. As DNA, the CDR3 is TGCGCCAGCAGCTTGCCGACAGGGGTCGAGCAGTACTTC.